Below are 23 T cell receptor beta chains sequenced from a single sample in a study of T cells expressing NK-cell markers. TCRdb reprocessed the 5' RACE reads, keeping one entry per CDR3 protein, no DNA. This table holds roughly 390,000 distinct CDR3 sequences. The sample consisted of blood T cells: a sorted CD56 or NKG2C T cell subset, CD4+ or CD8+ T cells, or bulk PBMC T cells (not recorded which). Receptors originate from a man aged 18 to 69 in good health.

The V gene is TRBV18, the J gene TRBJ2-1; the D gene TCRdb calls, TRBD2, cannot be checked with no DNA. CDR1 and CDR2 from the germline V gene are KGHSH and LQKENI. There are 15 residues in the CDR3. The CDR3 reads CASSPITGLNNEQFF. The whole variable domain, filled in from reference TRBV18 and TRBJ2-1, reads NAGVMQNPRHLVRRRGQEARLRCSPMKGHSHVYWYRQLPEEGLKFMVYLQKENIIDESGMPKERFSAEFPKEGPSILRIQQVVRGDSAAYFCASSPITGLNNEQFFGPGTRLTVL.

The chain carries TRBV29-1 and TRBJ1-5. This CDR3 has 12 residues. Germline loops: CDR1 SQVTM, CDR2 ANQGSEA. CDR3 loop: CSAIVTNQPQHF.

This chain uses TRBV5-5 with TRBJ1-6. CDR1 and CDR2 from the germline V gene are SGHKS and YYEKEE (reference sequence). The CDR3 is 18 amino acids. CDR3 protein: CASSLIFQASSYNSPLHF.

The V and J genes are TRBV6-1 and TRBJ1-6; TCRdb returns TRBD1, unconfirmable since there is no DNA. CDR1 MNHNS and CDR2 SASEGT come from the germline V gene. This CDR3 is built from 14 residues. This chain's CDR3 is CASSRDRTNSPLHF.

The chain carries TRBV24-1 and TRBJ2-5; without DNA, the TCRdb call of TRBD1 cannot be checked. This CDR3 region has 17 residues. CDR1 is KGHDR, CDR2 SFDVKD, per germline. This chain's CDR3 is CATSDLKGRGPQETQYF.

The CDR3 spells CATSPGRRGEQYF. This sequence joins TRBV24-1 and TRBJ2-7; TCRdb returns TRBD2, unconfirmable since there is no DNA. The germline V gene encodes CDR1 KGHDR and CDR2 SFDVKD. This CDR3 spans 13 amino acids.

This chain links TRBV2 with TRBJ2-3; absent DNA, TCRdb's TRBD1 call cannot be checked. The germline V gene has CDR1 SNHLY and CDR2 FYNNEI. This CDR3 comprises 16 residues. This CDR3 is CASVVRSGGRTDTQYF.

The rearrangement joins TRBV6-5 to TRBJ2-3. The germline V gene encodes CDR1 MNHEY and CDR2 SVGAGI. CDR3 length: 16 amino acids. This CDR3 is CASSSTRPPITDTQYF.

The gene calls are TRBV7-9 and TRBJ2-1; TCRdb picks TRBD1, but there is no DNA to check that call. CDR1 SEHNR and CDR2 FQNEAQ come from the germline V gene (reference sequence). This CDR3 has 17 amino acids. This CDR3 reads CASSQSRGQGVYNEQFF.

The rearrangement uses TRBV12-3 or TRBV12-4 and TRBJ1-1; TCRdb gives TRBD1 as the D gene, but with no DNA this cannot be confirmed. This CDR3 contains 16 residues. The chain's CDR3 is CASSRTQGGRNTEAFF.

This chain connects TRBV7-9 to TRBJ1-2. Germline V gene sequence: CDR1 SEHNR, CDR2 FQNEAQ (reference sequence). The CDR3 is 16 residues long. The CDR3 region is CASSRGSANFNYGYTF. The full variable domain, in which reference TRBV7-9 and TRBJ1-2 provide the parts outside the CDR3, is DTGVSQNPRHKITKRGQNVTFRCDPISEHNRLYWYRQTLGQGPEFLTYFQNEAQLEKSRLLSDRFSAERPKGSFSTLEIQRTEQGDSAMYLCASSRGSANFNYGYTFGSGTRLTVV.

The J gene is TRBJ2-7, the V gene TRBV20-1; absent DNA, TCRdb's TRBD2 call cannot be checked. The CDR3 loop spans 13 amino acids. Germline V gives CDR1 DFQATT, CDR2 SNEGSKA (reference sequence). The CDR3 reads CSARYFAQYEQYF.

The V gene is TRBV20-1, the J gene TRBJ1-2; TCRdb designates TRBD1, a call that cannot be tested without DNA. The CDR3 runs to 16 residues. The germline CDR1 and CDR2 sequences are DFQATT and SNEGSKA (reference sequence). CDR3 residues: CSASIFSGGYSYGYTF.

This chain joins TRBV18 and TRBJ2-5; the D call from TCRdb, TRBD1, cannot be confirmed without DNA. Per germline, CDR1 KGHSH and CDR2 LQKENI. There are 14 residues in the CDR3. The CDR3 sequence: CASSPLDRGETQYF.

CDR3 region: CASSSTGVTEAFF. The rearrangement links TRBV12-3 or TRBV12-4 to TRBJ1-1; TCRdb picks TRBD1, but there is no DNA to check that call. This CDR3 has 13 residues.

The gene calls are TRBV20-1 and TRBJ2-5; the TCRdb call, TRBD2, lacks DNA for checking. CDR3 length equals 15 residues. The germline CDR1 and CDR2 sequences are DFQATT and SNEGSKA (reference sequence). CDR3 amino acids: CSAIYSGGAIETQYF.

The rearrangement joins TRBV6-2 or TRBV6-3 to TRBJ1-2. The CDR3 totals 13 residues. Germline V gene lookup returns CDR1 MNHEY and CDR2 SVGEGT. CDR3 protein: CASRDTAHYGYTF.

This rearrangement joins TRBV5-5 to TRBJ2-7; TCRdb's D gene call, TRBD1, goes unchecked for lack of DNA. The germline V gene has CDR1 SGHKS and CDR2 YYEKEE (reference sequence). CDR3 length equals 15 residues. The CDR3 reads CASSFTGLLSYEQYF.

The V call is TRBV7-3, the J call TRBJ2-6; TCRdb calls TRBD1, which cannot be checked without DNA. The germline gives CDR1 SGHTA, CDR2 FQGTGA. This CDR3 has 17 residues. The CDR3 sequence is CASSPTGFNSGANVLTF.

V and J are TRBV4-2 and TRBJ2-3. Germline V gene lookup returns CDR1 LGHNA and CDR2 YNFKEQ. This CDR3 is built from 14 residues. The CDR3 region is CASSQSSPTDTQYF.

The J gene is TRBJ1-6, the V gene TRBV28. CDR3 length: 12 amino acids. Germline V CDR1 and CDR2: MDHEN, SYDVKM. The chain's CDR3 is CASRLIGSPLHF.

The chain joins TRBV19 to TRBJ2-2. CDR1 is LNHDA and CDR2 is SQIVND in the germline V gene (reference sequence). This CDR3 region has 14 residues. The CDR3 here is CASSQGSNTGELFF.

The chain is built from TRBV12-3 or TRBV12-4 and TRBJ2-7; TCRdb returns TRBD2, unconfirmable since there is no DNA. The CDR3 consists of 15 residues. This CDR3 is CASSPRTQLFYEQYF.